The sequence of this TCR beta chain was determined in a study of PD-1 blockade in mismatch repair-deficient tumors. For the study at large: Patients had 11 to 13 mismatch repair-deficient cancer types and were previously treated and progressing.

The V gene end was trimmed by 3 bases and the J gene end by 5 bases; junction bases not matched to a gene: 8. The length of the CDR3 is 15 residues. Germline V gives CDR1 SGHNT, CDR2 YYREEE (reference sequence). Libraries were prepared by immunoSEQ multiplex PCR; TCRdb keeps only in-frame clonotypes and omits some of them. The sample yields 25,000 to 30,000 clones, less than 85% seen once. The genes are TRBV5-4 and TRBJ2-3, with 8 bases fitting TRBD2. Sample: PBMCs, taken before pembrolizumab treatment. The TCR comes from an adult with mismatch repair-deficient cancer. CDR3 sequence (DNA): TGTGCCAGCAGCTCCGGGACTAGAGGGTTAGATACGCAGTATTTT. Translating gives CASSSGTRGLDTQYF.